One sample yielded the 28 T cell receptor beta chains listed below, sequenced in a study of cytomegalovirus exposure and HLA in healthy donors. PCR amplification relied on 60 Vbeta primers (plus 13 Jbeta primers). Some clones are missing from TCRdb's copy, which holds only in-frame ones; the method was immunoSEQ multiplex PCR. The repertoire holds 75,000 to 90,000 clones, with about four fifths as singletons. Specimen: PBMCs. The receptors come from a man aged 60 to 69 in good health and CMV-seronegative.

The chain employs TRBV9 and TRBJ2-7; TRBD1 matches at 7 bases. Unmatched junction bases numbered 7, after V lost 4 bases and J lost 0 bases. CDR1 is SGDLS and CDR2 is YYNGEE in the germline V gene. The CDR3 consists of 15 residues. CDR3 loop: CASSPRTGGSYEQYF. The CDR3 bases are TGTGCCAGCAGCCCTCGGACAGGAGGCTCCTACGAGCAGTACTTC.

V is TRBV14 and J is TRBJ1-3; a possible D gene is TRBD1 (6 bases). The CDR3 runs 17 residues. V dropped 3 bases and J dropped 0 bases, with 15 bases sitting between them. Germline lookup yields CDR1 SGHDN and CDR2 FVKESK. As DNA, the CDR3 is TGTGCCAGCAGCCAGCTCGACAGGCCACACTCTGGAAACACCATATATTTT. It translates to CASSQLDRPHSGNTIYF.

The chain joins TRBV5-4 to TRBJ2-3; TRBD2 is a possible D gene (6 bases). Trimming removed 4 bases from V and 1 base from J, with 13 bases in between. The CDR3 has 15 residues. Germline V gives CDR1 SGHNT, CDR2 YYREEE (reference sequence). For the CDR3, the DNA is TGTGCCAGCAGCCGCCGGGACTCTGGCACAGATACGCAGTATTTT. This gives the protein CASSRRDSGTDTQYF. Using reference TRBV5-4 and TRBJ2-3 for the parts outside the CDR3, the full variable domain is ETGVTQSPTHLIKTRGQQVTLRCSSQSGHNTVSWYQQALGQGPQFIFQYYREEENGRGNFPPRFSGLQFPNYSSELNVNALELDDSALYLCASSRRDSGTDTQYFGPGTRLTVL.

This chain uses TRBV28 with TRBJ1-2; D gene uncertain. This CDR3 has 14 amino acids. Germline V gene lookup returns CDR1 MDHEN and CDR2 SYDVKM. V was cut by 3 bases and J by 4 bases, with 12 bases left in between. The CDR3 DNA follows: TGTGCCAGCAGTTTGCGGAACAAGGTCTATGGCTACACCTTC. This codes for CASSLRNKVYGYTF.

V and J are TRBV6-6 and TRBJ1-5; D gene uncertain. The CDR3 loop spans 14 amino acids. The germline CDR1 and CDR2 sequences are MNHNY and SVGAGI (reference sequence). With 7 bases removed from V and 6 bases from J, the gap between germline ends came to 16 bases. CDR3 coding DNA: TGTGCCAGCACCCCCGGCCCCCTAGGTCAGCCCCAGCATTTT. It specifies CASTPGPLGQPQHF.

This chain uses TRBV11-2 with TRBJ2-7; D is unresolved. The CDR3 is 11 residues long. From germline, CDR1 is SGHAT and CDR2 FQNNGV. Trimming pared 7 bases from V and 0 bases from J, leaving 4 bases between. CDR3 protein: CASTSSYEQYF. CDR3 nucleotide sequence: TGTGCCAGCACCTCCTCCTACGAGCAGTACTTC.

This clone was observed a handful of times. V usage is TRBV19 and J usage is TRBJ1-5; TRBD1 is a possible D gene (6 bases). The germline V gene encodes CDR1 LNHDA and CDR2 SQIVND (reference sequence). Trimming left V 5 bases short and J 6 bases short, with 11 bases between. CDR3 length: 13 amino acids. This CDR3 reads CASSSQGIQPQHF. CDR3 in DNA: TGTGCCAGTAGTTCACAGGGAATTCAGCCCCAGCATTTT.

This chain uses TRBV6-1 with TRBJ2-7, with 10 bases that match TRBD1. V shed 5 bases and J 2 bases; nucleotides not matched to a gene: 6. Germline lookup yields CDR1 MNHNS and CDR2 SASEGT. The CDR3 length is 15 residues. CDR3 DNA sequence: TGTGCCAGCAGTAAAACCGGGACAGGGGCCTACGAGCAGTACTTC. Amino acid sequence: CASSKTGTGAYEQYF.

The chain carries TRBV28 and TRBJ1-2; 8 nucleotides match TRBD1. Germline assignment: CDR1 MDHEN and CDR2 SYDVKM. Losses at the gene ends were 4 bases for V and 4 bases for J; bases not matched to a gene: 2. The CDR3 has 13 amino acids. The DNA of the CDR3 is TGTGCCAGCAGTTCCAGGGGGCTCTATGGCTACACCTTC. This encodes CASSSRGLYGYTF.

This clone has a handful of counts. This chain links TRBV7-9 with TRBJ1-2, with D maybe TRBD1 (6 bases). The CDR3 has 13 residues. Germline V gives CDR1 SEHNR, CDR2 FQNEAQ (reference sequence). The ends were cut back, 0 bases at V and 6 bases at J, with 8 bases in the middle. CDR3 nucleotides: TGTGCCAGCAGCTTAGCGGGGACAAATGGCTACACCTTC. This encodes CASSLAGTNGYTF.

A single count supports this clone. J is TRBJ2-4 and V is TRBV2, with 7 nucleotides matching TRBD2. J gave up 5 bases and V 8 bases, and 9 bases lay outside the gene matches. The CDR3 extends over 14 amino acids. Germline V CDR1 and CDR2: SNHLY, FYNNEI. The CDR3 spells CASGGDPMENIQYF. CDR3 DNA: TGTGCCAGCGGGGGGGACCCTATGGAAAACATTCAGTACTTC.

This chain connects TRBV6-1 to TRBJ2-7, with D possibly TRBD1 on 6 matching bases. CDR1 and CDR2 (germline): MNHNS, SASEGT. V lost 5 bases, J lost 0 bases, and 11 bases lay in between. CDR3 length equals 14 residues. The CDR3 sequence is CASSRTVSSYEQYF. CDR3 DNA: TGTGCCAGCAGTCGGACAGTGAGCTCCTACGAGCAGTACTTC.

The chain carries TRBV6-5 and TRBJ1-1; D gene uncertain. Trimming removed 4 bases from V and 3 bases from J, with 9 bases in between. The germline CDR1 and CDR2 sequences are MNHEY and SVGAGI. There are 13 residues in the CDR3. The CDR3 protein is CASSSTDDTEAFF. The CDR3 nucleotides are TGTGCCAGCAGTTCGACTGATGACACTGAAGCTTTCTTT.

This clone was counted between two and nine times. CDR3 protein: CASSPIGTRNTEAFF. CDR3 coding DNA: TGTGCCAGCAGCCCTATAGGGACACGGAACACTGAAGCTTTCTTT. The chain carries TRBV6-1 and TRBJ1-1; D might be TRBD1 (6 bases). V was trimmed by 6 bases and J by 1 base, leaving 15 bases between them. CDR1 and CDR2 from the germline V gene are MNHNS and SASEGT. This CDR3 has 15 amino acids.

The V call is TRBV6-5, the J call TRBJ2-5; D remains ambiguous. The V end lost 6 bases, the J end lost 4 bases, and 12 bases lay between the germline ends. Looked up from germline, CDR1 is MNHEY and CDR2 is SVGAGI. CDR3 length: 13 residues. In DNA, the CDR3 is TGTGCCAGCAGCGACCTTGGGCGAGAGACCCAGTACTTC. This codes for CASSDLGRETQYF.

The V call is TRBV2, the J call TRBJ1-3; D not resolved. This CDR3 region has 14 residues. Germline assignment: CDR1 SNHLY and CDR2 FYNNEI. V was trimmed by 7 bases and J by 2 bases, leaving 12 bases between them. CDR3: CASTPRVAGNTIYF. The CDR3 DNA follows: TGTGCCAGCACCCCGCGGGTGGCTGGAAACACCATATATTTT.

V gene TRBV13 combines with J gene TRBJ2-2, with 14 bases aligning to TRBD2. V lost 4 bases, J lost 1 base, and 8 bases stayed unmatched. Germline V gene data show CDR1 as PRHDT and CDR2 as FYEKMQ (reference sequence). The CDR3 runs to 19 residues. The CDR3 sequence is CASSSWTSGGPLNTGELFF. CDR3 in DNA: TGTGCCAGCAGCTCGTGGACTAGCGGGGGGCCCTTGAACACCGGGGAGCTGTTTTTT.

The chain carries TRBV4-2 and TRBJ2-2, with no clear D. Germline lookup yields CDR1 LGHNA and CDR2 YNFKEQ. The CDR3 has 14 amino acids. With 1 base removed from V and 3 bases from J, the gap between germline ends came to 6 bases. Here the CDR3 reads CASSQGSYTGELFF. In nucleotides, the CDR3 is TGTGCCAGCAGCCAAGGGAGCTACACCGGGGAGCTGTTTTTT.

The gene calls are TRBV7-2 and TRBJ2-7; the D gene is possibly TRBD2 (6 bases). There are 15 residues in the CDR3. The germline V gene has CDR1 SGHTA and CDR2 FQGNSA. Trimming pared 1 base from V and 0 bases from J, leaving 10 bases between. The DNA of the CDR3 is TGTGCCAGCAGCTTAGGCGGGGCGAGCTCCTACGAGCAGTACTTC. Its protein is CASSLGGASSYEQYF. The full variable domain, its missing parts supplied by reference TRBV7-2 and TRBJ2-7, is GAGVSQSPSNKVTEKGKDVELRCDPISGHTALYWYRQSLGQGLEFLIYFQGNSAPDKSGLPSDRFSAERTGGSVSTLTIQRTQQEDSAVYLCASSLGGASSYEQYFGPGTRLTVT.

This chain joins TRBV7-9 and TRBJ2-1, with D possibly being TRBD1 (7 bases). CDR3 length: 16 residues. The germline V and J ends were trimmed by 1 base and 10 bases, with 20 bases remaining between them. Germline-derived CDR1 and CDR2 are SEHNR and FQNEAQ (reference sequence). CDR3 protein: CASSLGTGPQEGEQFF. In DNA form, the CDR3 reads TGTGCCAGCAGCTTAGGGACAGGACCTCAGGAGGGGGAGCAGTTCTTC.

This chain joins TRBV5-6 and TRBJ1-5, with TRBD1 as a possible D gene (5 bases). This CDR3 spans 14 amino acids. With 3 bases removed from V and 7 bases from J, the gap between germline ends came to 14 bases. The germline V gene encodes CDR1 SGHDT and CDR2 YYEEEE. The CDR3 protein is CASSSGGTTQPQHF. CDR3 sequence (DNA): TGTGCCAGCAGCTCGGGGGGGACCACCCAGCCCCAGCATTTT.

This sequence joins TRBV11-2 and TRBJ1-1; no clear D gene. The CDR3 is made up of 15 amino acids. Germline assignment: CDR1 SGHAT and CDR2 FQNNGV. With 7 bases removed from V and 3 bases from J, the gap between germline ends came to 18 bases. For the CDR3, the DNA is TGTGCCAGCACCCGTGCGCTCAGTGGGCACACTGAAGCTTTCTTT. Amino acids: CASTRALSGHTEAFF.

This clone was found a few times. V gene TRBV4-1 combines with J gene TRBJ2-5; the match to TRBD2 covers 11 bases. With 2 bases clipped from V and 5 bases from J, the junction kept 7 bases outside the gene matches. The CDR3 has 16 amino acids. Germline V CDR1 and CDR2: MGHRA, YSYEKL. CDR3 nucleotide sequence: TGCGCCAGCAGCCAATTATTAGCGGGGGGGCGCGAGACCCAGTACTTC. Translating gives CASSQLLAGGRETQYF.

This rearrangement joins TRBV11-2 to TRBJ1-5; tentatively, D is TRBD1 (5 bases). Germline lookup yields CDR1 SGHAT and CDR2 FQNNGV. CDR3 length: 17 residues. Trimming cost V 4 bases and J 0 bases, with 16 bases left between them. CDR3 bases: TGTGCCAGCAGCTGGGGGGTCTCTGGGGGTAGCAATCAGCCCCAGCATTTT. Amino acid sequence: CASSWGVSGGSNQPQHF.

A word on this clone: Distinct nucleotide sequences in the sample also encode this CDR3. The chain employs TRBV29-1 and TRBJ1-1, with D unresolved. V lost 2 bases and J lost 11, with 18 bases in between. Germline V gives CDR1 SQVTM, CDR2 ANQGSEA. CDR3 length: 13 amino acids. CDR3: CSVESIAGTGAFF. The CDR3 region has the DNA TGCAGCGTTGAAAGCATTGCCGGAACGGGGGCTTTCTTT.

V usage is TRBV19 and J usage is TRBJ1-2, with a weak D call TRBD1 (6 bases). Per the germline V gene, CDR1 is LNHDA and CDR2 is SQIVND (reference sequence). CDR3 size: 13 residues. V dropped 4 bases and J dropped 4 bases, with 10 bases sitting between them. CDR3 in DNA: TGTGCCAGTAGTAGAGACAGGTCCTATGGCTACACCTTC. The encoded protein is CASSRDRSYGYTF.

V usage is TRBV4-2 and J usage is TRBJ2-5; 8 nucleotides agree with TRBD2. The last part of the DNA fits TRBJ2-7 better; the J call may be wrong. CDR1 is LGHNA, CDR2 YNFKEQ, per germline. This CDR3 has 15 residues. CDR3 amino acids: CASSPGRGAIYEQYF. Written as DNA, the CDR3 is TGTGCCAGCAGCCCAGGGCGGGGGGCCATCTACGAGCAGTACTTC.

J is TRBJ2-7 and V is TRBV11-2, with D possibly being TRBD2 (5 bases). Trimming stripped 2 bases from V and 6 bases from J, with 14 bases between. This CDR3 is 14 amino acids long. Germline loops: CDR1 SGHAT, CDR2 FQNNGV. CDR3 in DNA: TGTGCCAGCAGCTTAAAACTAGAGTCCCGCGAGCAGTACTTC. It codes for CASSLKLESREQYF. The entire variable domain, with the rest obtained from reference TRBV11-2 and TRBJ2-7, is as follows: EAGVAQSPRYKIIEKRQSVAFWCNPISGHATLYWYQQILGQGPKLLIQFQNNGVVDDSQLPKDRFSAERLKGVDSTLKIQPAKLEDSAVYLCASSLKLESREQYFGPGTRLTVT.